A selection of T cell receptor beta chains follows, all from one sample in a study of blood T cells in healthy people across ages. Using its own MiXCR run on the 5' RACE reads, TCRdb lists one record per CDR3 protein. The table lists over 600,000 distinct CDR3 sequences, 21% of them singletons. What was sequenced was blood. The receptors were gathered from an older man in good health. The CDR3 runs from the conserved cysteine through the conserved F or W. Fields, in order: V gene, J gene, clone size, D gene, CDR3 DNA, CDR3 protein. D genes are given only for firm matches. Some rows have no size entry. The others give once, few or many, or a class for an expanded clone.

>TRBV2|TRBJ2-1|few|.
TGTGCCAGCAGTGAAGCCCACAATGAGCAGTTCTTC
CASSEAHNEQFF
>TRBV5-1|TRBJ2-2|few|.
TGCGCCAGCAGCTTGAACGTGCCGACCGGGGAGCTGTTTTTT
CASSLNVPTGELFF
>TRBV3-1|TRBJ2-3|few|TRBD2
TGTGCCAGCAGCGGAGGACTAGCGGGAACAGATACGCAGTATTTT
CASSGGLAGTDTQYF
>TRBV24-1|TRBJ2-1|.|TRBD2
TGTGCCACCAGTGACGCCGGGACTAGTGCATCCAATGAGCAGTTCTTC
CATSDAGTSASNEQFF
>TRBV12-3/TRBV12-4|TRBJ2-3|.|TRBD2
TGTGCCAGCAGTCTCGCAGAGGGAGGGACGGCAGATACGCAGTATTTT
CASSLAEGGTADTQYF
>TRBV5-1|TRBJ2-7|.|TRBD2
TGCGCCAGCAGCACGAACGGGAGGGCCTACGAGCAGTACTTC
CASSTNGRAYEQYF
>TRBV7-9|TRBJ2-7|.|TRBD1
TGTGCCAGCAGCTTAGGTCCCGGGACAGGGGCGCACGAGCAGTACTTC
CASSLGPGTGAHEQYF
>TRBV7-6|TRBJ2-3|.|.
TGTGCCAGCAGCTTGAATACGGCAGATACGCAGTATTTT
CASSLNTADTQYF
>TRBV24-1|TRBJ2-5|few|.
TGTGCCACCAGTGATTGGGGGTCGCACCAAGAGACCCAGTACTTC
CATSDWGSHQETQYF
>TRBV20-1|TRBJ2-7|few|TRBD2
TGCAGTGCTCGGACTAGCGACGAGCAGTACTTC
CSARTSDEQYF
>TRBV2|TRBJ2-2|few|.
TGTGCCAGCAGTGAATGGGACACAGCCACCGGGGAGCTGTTTTTT
CASSEWDTATGELFF
>TRBV11-2|TRBJ2-5|few|TRBD2
TGTGCCAGCAGCTTAGTGGGACTAGCGGGAGGTCGAGAGACCCAGTACTTC
CASSLVGLAGGRETQYF
>TRBV3-1|TRBJ2-5|.|.
TGTGCCAGCAGCCAAGAAGGGGGTCTAGCGATGGAGACCCAGTACTTC
CASSQEGGLAMETQYF
>TRBV6-1|TRBJ1-3|.|.
TGTGCCAGCACCCTGGCCTCTGGAAACACCATATATTTT
CASTLASGNTIYF
>TRBV6-1|TRBJ2-1|.|TRBD2
TGTGCCAGTGATGCCAGGCTAGCGGGGGGCTACAATGAGCAGTTCTTC
CASDARLAGGYNEQFF
>TRBV4-2|TRBJ2-1|.|TRBD2
TGTGCCAGCAGCCAAGAGGGCGGGAGGATCGATGAGCAGTTCTTC
CASSQEGGRIDEQFF
>TRBV10-3|TRBJ2-3|few|TRBD2
TGTGCCACCATGGGAGGGGAGGCAGATACGCAGTATTTT
CATMGGEADTQYF
>TRBV20-1|TRBJ2-1|.|TRBD2
TGCAGTGCTAGACCTAAGACCGGGACTACCTCCTACAATGAGCAGTTCTTC
CSARPKTGTTSYNEQFF
>TRBV7-6|TRBJ2-5|.|TRBD2
TGTGCCAGCAGCTTAGCCCTTGGACTAGCGGGAAGCCAAGAGACCCAGTACTTC
CASSLALGLAGSQETQYF
>TRBV7-9|TRBJ2-7|many|TRBD1
TGTGCCAGCAGCTTGGGGACAGTCTACGAGCAGTACTTC
CASSLGTVYEQYF
>TRBV19|TRBJ1-5|.|TRBD1
TGTGCCAGTAGTCGACAGGGGCATAGCAATCAGCCCCAGCATTTT
CASSRQGHSNQPQHF
>TRBV3-1|TRBJ2-1|.|.
TGTGCCAGCAGCCAAGGCGGAGGGAGATCCTACAATGAGCAGTTCTTC
CASSQGGGRSYNEQFF
>TRBV7-9|TRBJ2-3|few|.
TGTGCCAGCAGCTTGGACGATACGCAGTATTTT
CASSLDDTQYF
>TRBV12-3/TRBV12-4|TRBJ1-6|few|TRBD1
TGTGCCAGCAGGGGCGGGACAGGGGCTTCACCCCTCCACTTT
CASRGGTGASPLHF
>TRBV4-1|TRBJ2-3|.|.
TGCGCCAGCAGCCGACGGGATTTCCGGGACTCCTCCTCCGATACGCAGTATTTT
CASSRRDFRDSSSDTQYF
>TRBV3-1|TRBJ2-1|.|.
TGTGCCAGCAGCCAACTAGGGCAGGGAGCCTACAATGAGCCGTTCTTC
CASSQLGQGAYNEPFF
>TRBV5-1|TRBJ2-1|.|TRBD1
TGCGCCAGCAGCCCGACGACAGGGACCTACAATGAGCAGTTCTTC
CASSPTTGTYNEQFF
>TRBV6-2/TRBV6-3|TRBJ2-2|few|TRBD2
TGTGCCAGCAGCCACGGGACTAGCGGGAGGCCCCAAGGGGAGCTGTTTTTT
CASSHGTSGRPQGELFF
>TRBV5-6|TRBJ1-3|.|.
TGTGCCAGCAGCTCGGCCGGGGTGGACACCATATATTTT
CASSSAGVDTIYF
>TRBV4-1|TRBJ2-7|.|.
TGCGCCAGCAGCCAAGATTGGCAGGTCCGAGGGGAGCAGTACTTC
CASSQDWQVRGEQYF
>TRBV12-3/TRBV12-4|TRBJ1-4|many|.
TGTGCCAGCAGCCTCAGTAGAGAAAAACTGTTTTTT
CASSLSREKLFF
>TRBV6-2/TRBV6-3|TRBJ2-7|few|TRBD2
TGTGCCAGCAGTGGTAGCGGGATACAAATTTACGAGCAGTACTTC
CASSGSGIQIYEQYF
>TRBV21-1|TRBJ2-7|few|.
TGTGCCAGCAGCAAATATTTGGGGGCAGCCTACTCCTACGAGCAGTACTTC
CASSKYLGAAYSYEQYF
>TRBV7-2|TRBJ1-4|.|TRBD1
TGTGCCAGCAGCTTAGTCGGACAGGGGGCGAGGGAAAAACTGTTTTTT
CASSLVGQGAREKLFF
>TRBV29-1|TRBJ2-3|few|.
TGCAGCGTTGAAGACGGCGGGATGACAGATACGCAGTATTTT
CSVEDGGMTDTQYF
>TRBV6-5|TRBJ1-4|few|TRBD1
TGTGCCAGCAGTTACTCGGGACAGAAGAATGAAAAACTGTTTTTT
CASSYSGQKNEKLFF
>TRBV10-3|TRBJ2-1|.|TRBD2
TGTGCCATTAGTGAGCGCGGGAGGGAATTCAATGAGCAGTTCTTC
CAISERGREFNEQFF
>TRBV20-1|TRBJ2-7|few|.
TGCAGTGCTAGAGGTCTCCCGGGAACGAAGAACGAGCAGTACTTC
CSARGLPGTKNEQYF
>TRBV28|TRBJ2-7|.|TRBD1
TGTGCCAGCATTGGGACCGGTGGAAGGGGGCTAGTTTACGAGCAGTACTTC
CASIGTGGRGLVYEQYF
>TRBV28|TRBJ2-5|.|.
TGTGCCAGCAACTCTCAGGGACGGGGGGAGACCCAGTACTTC
CASNSQGRGETQYF
>TRBV6-1|TRBJ1-2|.|.
TGTGCCAGCAGGGAACAGGCGAACTATGGCTACACCTTC
CASREQANYGYTF
>TRBV20-1|TRBJ2-3|few|.
TGCAGTGCTACCACCACCGGTACCTACACAGATACGCAGTATTTT
CSATTTGTYTDTQYF
>TRBV28|TRBJ2-5|few|.
TGTGCCAGCAGTTTCGTCCGGAGACAAGAGACCCAGTACTTC
CASSFVRRQETQYF